The entry below describes one T cell receptor (beta chain). This entry is derived from a study of PD-L1 blockade in urothelial cancer. The CDR3 has 15 amino acids. Trimming pared 2 bases from V and 0 bases from J, leaving 8 bases between. Germline CDR1 is LNHNV and CDR2 is YYDKDF (reference sequence). Assay used: immunoSEQ multiplex PCR; TCRdb lists only in-frame clones, some missing. The table has some 100,000 clones, roughly 90% seen once. Time point reported: pretreatment peripheral blood. This chain links TRBV15 with TRBJ2-1; D is unclear. Sequenced material: PBMCs, taken around atezolizumab (anti-PD-L1) treatment. The TCR comes from a woman older than 75 with urothelial cancer. CDR3 sequence (DNA): TGTGCCACCAGCAGACCGCCGGGCTCCTACAATGAGCAGTTCTTC. It codes for CATSRPPGSYNEQFF.